This is a list of T cell receptor beta chains from one sample in a study of blood T cell repertoires in COVID-19. Here immunoSEQ multiplex PCR was the method, and the copy in TCRdb shows in-frame clones only, minus some. The profile shows about 220,000 clones, about 80% of them singletons. The sample was peripheral blood. Receptors were obtained from a woman between 55 and 75 years old with acute or convalescent COVID-19. The CDR3 runs from the conserved cysteine through the conserved F or W. Each record gives: V gene, CDR3 length, D gene, clone size, J gene, CDR3 protein, CDR3 DNA. D genes are given only for firm matches. Part of the rows lack a size; the others show once, few, many or a class for expanded clones.

v_call: TRBV10-3; cdr3_length: 13; d_call: NA; clone_size: NA; j_call: TRBJ1-4; cdr3_aa: CAISSGRDEKLFF; cdr3_nt: TGTGCCATCAGCTCTGGGCGCGATGAAAAACTGTTTTTT
v_call: TRBV7-2; cdr3_length: 14; d_call: NA; clone_size: NA; j_call: TRBJ2-3; cdr3_aa: CASRPSSGTDTQYF; cdr3_nt: TGTGCCAGCAGACCATCTAGCGGCACAGATACGCAGTATTTT
v_call: TRBV19; cdr3_length: 16; d_call: NA; clone_size: NA; j_call: TRBJ1-2; cdr3_aa: CASRYPDRPSIYGYTF; cdr3_nt: TGTGCCAGTAGGTACCCTGACAGGCCCTCGATCTATGGCTACACCTTC
v_call: TRBV9; cdr3_length: 15; d_call: TRBD1; clone_size: NA; j_call: TRBJ1-4; cdr3_aa: CASSAGDRVGEKLFF; cdr3_nt: TGTGCCAGCAGCGCCGGAGACAGGGTCGGGGAAAAACTGTTTTTT
v_call: TRBV4-1; cdr3_length: 15; d_call: TRBD1; clone_size: NA; j_call: TRBJ1-1; cdr3_aa: CASSRVQGADTEAFF; cdr3_nt: TGCGCCAGCAGCCGAGTCCAGGGGGCAGATACTGAAGCTTTCTTT
v_call: TRBV7-2; cdr3_length: 14; d_call: NA; clone_size: few; j_call: TRBJ1-4; cdr3_aa: CASSKNVASEKLFF; cdr3_nt: TGTGCCAGCAGTAAGAACGTGGCCAGTGAAAAACTGTTTTTT
v_call: TRBV5-4; cdr3_length: 16; d_call: NA; clone_size: few; j_call: TRBJ2-1; cdr3_aa: CASSDQTGKSYNEQFF; cdr3_nt: TGTGCCAGCAGCGACCAGACAGGCAAATCCTACAATGAGCAGTTCTTC
v_call: TRBV7-9; cdr3_length: 15; d_call: NA; clone_size: NA; j_call: TRBJ2-7; cdr3_aa: CASSLAKGDSYEQYF; cdr3_nt: TGTGCCAGCAGCTTAGCCAAGGGGGACTCCTACGAGCAGTACTTC
v_call: TRBV5-8; cdr3_length: 14; d_call: NA; clone_size: NA; j_call: TRBJ1-5; cdr3_aa: CASSRGGGNQPQHF; cdr3_nt: TGTGCCAGCTCGCGGGGGGGAGGAAATCAGCCCCAGCATTTT
v_call: TRBV3-1/TRBV3-2; cdr3_length: 19; d_call: TRBD2; clone_size: NA; j_call: TRBJ2-7; cdr3_aa: CASSRTSGGSDARWSEQYF; cdr3_nt: TGTGCCAGCAGCCGGACTAGCGGGGGGTCCGACGCCCGCTGGAGCGAGCAGTACTTC